These 22 T cell receptor beta chains originate from one sample sequenced in a study of blood T cell repertoires in COVID-19 (TCRdb year 2020). Library creation used the immunoSEQ multiplex PCR assay. Held by TCRdb, this immuneACCESS table contains in-frame sequences only and omits some clones. Under half of the omission traces to an unresolved V gene where checked; the cause of the rest is unknown. This sample has approximately 50,000 clones in its table, and more than 70% of those were observed once. The ten largest clones take up 5.5% to 7.5% of the sample. Sequences were obtained from peripheral blood. These receptor sequences come from a man aged 55 to 70 with acute or convalescent COVID-19.

The chain is built from TRBV11-2 and TRBJ2-1; D is undetermined. Looked up from germline, CDR1 is SGHAT and CDR2 is FQNNGV. The CDR3 loop spans 11 amino acids. V lost 1 base and J 9 bases, leaving 4 bases between the germline ends. The CDR3 loop reads CASSLGSEQFF. CDR3 in DNA: TGTGCCAGCAGCTTAGGGAGTGAGCAGTTCTTC. The variable domain in full, with the rest retrieved from reference TRBV11-2 and TRBJ2-1, is EAGVAQSPRYKIIEKRQSVAFWCNPISGHATLYWYQQILGQGPKLLIQFQNNGVVDDSQLPKDRFSAERLKGVDSTLKIQPAKLEDSAVYLCASSLGSEQFFGPGTRLTVL.

CDR3 bases: TGCGCCAGCAGCGAAGGGGGGACTACCGCCAGTCAGTTCTTC. This translates into CASSEGGTTASQFF. The rearrangement joins TRBV10-2 to TRBJ2-1; D perhaps matches TRBD2 (7 bases). The CDR3 is made up of 14 amino acids. The V gene's germline CDR1 is WSHSY and CDR2 SAAADI. The V end lost 6 bases, the J end lost 13 bases, and 22 bases lay between the germline ends.

The CDR3 reads CASGETSGEGEQYF. In DNA form, the CDR3 reads TGTGCCAGCGGGGAGACTAGCGGGGAAGGCGAGCAGTACTTC. J is TRBJ2-7 and V is TRBV28; 11 positions match TRBD2. The CDR3 has 14 residues. The germline V gene encodes CDR1 MDHEN and CDR2 SYDVKM. V shed 8 bases, J shed 6 bases, and the junction held 9 bases outside the gene matches. Complete variable domain (other parts from reference TRBV28 and TRBJ2-7): DVKVTQSSRYLVKRTGEKVFLECVQDMDHENMFWYRQDPGLGLRLIYFSYDVKMKEKGDIPEGYSVSREKKERFSLILESASTNQTSMYLCASGETSGEGEQYFGPGTRLTVT.

This rearrangement joins TRBV28 to TRBJ2-1, with a weak D call TRBD2 (6 bases). V was pared by 7 bases and J by 6 bases, with 19 bases between. Per the germline V gene, CDR1 is MDHEN and CDR2 is SYDVKM. This CDR3 is 15 amino acids long. The CDR3 DNA sequence: TGTGCCAGCATTAGGTGGTCTAGCGCCGCCAATGAGCAGTTCTTC. It yields the protein CASIRWSSAANEQFF. Combining the CDR3 with reference TRBV28 and TRBJ2-1 gives the whole variable domain DVKVTQSSRYLVKRTGEKVFLECVQDMDHENMFWYRQDPGLGLRLIYFSYDVKMKEKGDIPEGYSVSREKKERFSLILESASTNQTSMYLCASIRWSSAANEQFFGPGTRLTVL.

The chain recombines TRBV12-3 or TRBV12-4 with TRBJ2-7; D might be TRBD1 (7 bases). This CDR3 comprises 13 residues. V shed 6 bases and J shed 2 bases, with 11 bases lying between them. CDR3 DNA sequence: TGTGCCAGCAGACCCAGGGGGGCCTACGAGCAGTACTTC. This sequence encodes CASRPRGAYEQYF.

The chain couples TRBV6-5 to TRBJ1-2, with D maybe TRBD1 (6 bases). V was pared by 10 bases and J by 13 bases, with 22 bases between. Germline V gene data show CDR1 as MNHEY and CDR2 as SVGAGI. This CDR3 spans 12 amino acids. This CDR3 is CATKTGSFGGTF. In DNA, the CDR3 is TGTGCCACCAAGACAGGCAGTTTTGGTGGCACCTTC.

Note on this clone: Other DNA sequences from this sample encode an identical CDR3 as well. The chain links TRBV18 to TRBJ2-1; TRBD2 aligns across 9 bases. The junction had 7 bases not matched to a gene; V was cut back by 6 bases and J by 7 bases. The germline V gene encodes CDR1 KGHSH and CDR2 LQKENI. This CDR3 contains 14 residues. CDR3: CASSPGLAGNEQFF. CDR3 coding DNA: TGTGCCAGCTCGCCGGGACTAGCTGGGAATGAGCAGTTCTTC.

This clone was recorded a few times. The CDR3 region has the DNA TGCAGCGTCCACGGACAGGCATCACGTCTCTATGGCTACACCTTC. It encodes CSVHGQASRLYGYTF. The chain employs TRBV29-1 and TRBJ1-2, with TRBD1 matching over 7 bases. Unmatched junction bases numbered 14, after V lost 6 bases and J lost 4 bases. This CDR3 comprises 15 residues. From germline, CDR1 is SQVTM and CDR2 ANQGSEA.

The chain employs TRBV5-5 and TRBJ2-7; unclear D gene. V lost 0 bases to trimming and J lost 3 bases, with 13 bases between them. Germline V gene sequence: CDR1 SGHKS, CDR2 YYEKEE (reference sequence). CDR3 length equals 15 residues. The CDR3 bases are TGTGCCAGCAGCTTGGCGGGTCAGTCCTTCTACGAGCAGTACTTC. Its translation is CASSLAGQSFYEQYF.

This chain joins TRBV2 and TRBJ2-1, with 10 positions matching TRBD2. CDR3 length equals 14 residues. The V segment lost 4 bases and the J segment 8 bases; nucleotides outside the gene matches: 5. Germline CDR1 reads SNHLY; CDR2 reads FYNNEI. CDR3 sequence: CASSVAGGADEQFF. CDR3 sequence (DNA): TGTGCCAGCAGTGTAGCGGGAGGTGCGGATGAGCAGTTCTTC. Looking up the rest from reference TRBV2 and TRBJ2-1 gives the full variable domain: EPEVTQTPSHQVTQMGQEVILRCVPISNHLYFYWYRQILGQKVEFLVSFYNNEISEKSEIFDDQFSVERPDGSNFTLKIRSTKLEDSAMYFCASSVAGGADEQFFGPGTRLTVL.

This chain connects TRBV18 to TRBJ1-1; tentatively, D is TRBD1 (5 bases). V shed 3 bases and J shed 0 bases, with 11 bases lying between them. The CDR3 totals 15 residues. Germline-derived CDR1 and CDR2 are KGHSH and LQKENI. Here the CDR3 reads CASSPGSTVNTEAFF. The CDR3 region has the DNA TGTGCCAGCTCACCGGGGTCGACAGTGAACACTGAAGCTTTCTTT.

The rearrangement links TRBV5-4 to TRBJ2-1; TRBD1 might be the D (6 bases). The ends were cut back, 0 bases at V and 7 bases at J, with 8 bases in the middle. The length of the CDR3 is 13 residues. CDR1 and CDR2 from the germline V gene are SGHNT and YYREEE (reference sequence). CDR3 nucleotides: TGTGCCAGCAGCTTGGACAGGGTGAATGAGCAGTTCTTC. Encoded protein: CASSLDRVNEQFF.

The V and J genes are TRBV27 and TRBJ2-1; a possible D gene is TRBD1 (6 bases). Germline values: CDR1 MNHEY, CDR2 SMNVEV (reference sequence). The V gene lost 3 bases and the J gene lost 0 bases, with 6 bases spanning the gap. The CDR3 is made up of 14 amino acids. The CDR3 DNA reads as TGTGCCAGCAGTTTGGACAGCTCCTACAATGAGCAGTTCTTC. It is translated as CASSLDSSYNEQFF.

The J gene is TRBJ2-3, the V gene TRBV24-1, with a weak D call TRBD2 (6 bases). The V and J ends lost 0 bases and 0 bases respectively, with 21 bases between them. CDR3 length: 20 residues. Germline V gives CDR1 KGHDR, CDR2 SFDVKD. CDR3 nucleotides: TGTGCCACCAGTGATTTGAGTCTTGGTTTGCGGGGAACAAGCACAGATACGCAGTATTTT. It encodes CATSDLSLGLRGTSTDTQYF.

The chain joins TRBV28 to TRBJ1-2; a weak D match, TRBD1 (5 bases). This CDR3 has 13 amino acids. CDR1 is MDHEN, CDR2 SYDVKM, per germline. Trimming removed 3 bases at V and 6 bases at J, with 11 bases between. The CDR3 protein is CASSFRREDGYTF. Written as DNA, the CDR3 is TGTGCCAGCAGTTTCCGCAGGGAAGATGGCTACACCTTC.

The chain employs TRBV28 and TRBJ1-5; TRBD1 matches at 7 bases. The ends lost 5 bases at V and 5 bases at J; junction bases unmatched: 6. This CDR3 is 14 amino acids long. CDR1 is MDHEN and CDR2 is SYDVKM in the germline V gene. The CDR3 region is CASSQDREYQPQHF. The CDR3 region has the DNA TGTGCCAGCAGTCAAGACAGGGAGTATCAGCCCCAGCATTTT.

The V gene is TRBV19, the J gene TRBJ1-6; D call uncertain. Germline V gene sequence: CDR1 LNHDA, CDR2 SQIVND (reference sequence). V dropped 8 bases and J dropped 3 bases, with 17 bases sitting between them. The CDR3 is 16 amino acids. This chain's CDR3 is CASGNSPGVYNSPLHF. The CDR3 DNA follows: TGTGCCAGTGGAAATTCTCCGGGAGTCTATAATTCACCCCTCCACTTT.

The CDR3 DNA is TGTGCCAGCAGCCCTCGCCGGGGGGAGACCCAGTACTTC. Residues: CASSPRRGETQYF. The V and J genes are TRBV3-1 (or the pseudogene TRBV3-2) and TRBJ2-5, with D possibly being TRBD2 (6 bases). Germline V gene lookup returns CDR1 LGHDT and CDR2 YNNKEL (reference sequence). The CDR3 length is 13 residues. V shed 4 bases and J shed 5 bases, with 11 bases lying between them.

The rearrangement joins TRBV6-4 to TRBJ2-1, with D unresolved. The germline gives CDR1 MRHNA, CDR2 SNTAGT. Trimming took 6 bases from V and 1 from J, leaving 13 bases between them. This CDR3 has 15 amino acids. CDR3 in DNA: TGTGCCAGCAGCCCAACTCTAGGATCCTACAATGAGCAGTTCTTC. This translates into CASSPTLGSYNEQFF.

This chain links TRBV5-1 with TRBJ2-5; 8 bases line up with TRBD2. Germline V lookup: CDR1 SGHRS, CDR2 YFSETQ. The CDR3 has 14 residues. V lost 3 bases to trimming and J lost 4 bases; unmatched junction nucleotides: 5. For the CDR3, the DNA is TGCGCCAGCAGCTCTAATGCGGGAGGAGAGACCCAGTACTTC. It encodes CASSSNAGGETQYF. The variable domain in full, completed from reference TRBV5-1 and TRBJ2-5, reads KAGVTQTPRYLIKTRGQQVTLSCSPISGHRSVSWYQQTPGQGLQFLFEYFSETQRNKGNFPGRFSGRQFSNSRSEMNVSTLELGDSALYLCASSSNAGGETQYFGPGTRLLVL.

The gene calls are TRBV19 and TRBJ2-7; a weak D match, TRBD2 (6 bases). V dropped 5 bases and J dropped 1 base, with 15 bases sitting between them. CDR3 size: 15 residues. Per germline, CDR1 LNHDA and CDR2 SQIVND (reference sequence). For the CDR3, the DNA is TGTGCCAGTAGTGCGGGACCTCGGGGGTCCTACGAGCAGTACTTC. It yields the protein CASSAGPRGSYEQYF.

The DNA for the CDR3 is TGTGCCAGCGAAACCCCCAGAGGTGAGCAGTTCTTC. It is translated as CASETPRGEQFF. The genes are TRBV5-4 and TRBJ2-1; no clear D. The CDR3 spans 12 residues. CDR1 and CDR2 from the germline V gene are SGHNT and YYREEE (reference sequence). Deletions cut 7 bases from V and 9 bases from J, with 14 bases between.